The rows below give T cell receptor beta chains drawn from one sample of a study of blood T cell repertoires in COVID-19. Sequencing was performed with immunoSEQ multiplex PCR; in TCRdb, only in-frame clones are kept and a portion is missing. This table holds some 170,000 clones, approximately 86% found once. The specimen sequenced was peripheral blood. Receptors originate from a woman aged 45-65 years with acute or convalescent COVID-19. Both conserved end residues are part of each CDR3. Fields, in order: clone size, V gene, D gene, J gene, CDR3 DNA, CDR3 protein. The D gene is left open where the match is weak. Where a row states a size, it is once, few, many or the class of an expanded clone; other rows omit it.

clone_size: NA; v_call: TRBV9; d_call: NA; j_call: TRBJ2-3; cdr3_nt: TGTGCCAGCAGCGTACGGTTGGGGGGAGATACGCAGTATTTT; cdr3_aa: CASSVRLGGDTQYF
clone_size: NA; v_call: TRBV5-1; d_call: TRBD1; j_call: TRBJ1-3; cdr3_nt: TGCGCCAGCAGCCTATTGGCCTTGACAGGGGGTACCGGAAACACCATATATTTT; cdr3_aa: CASSLLALTGGTGNTIYF
clone_size: NA; v_call: TRBV6-1; d_call: NA; j_call: TRBJ2-5; cdr3_nt: TGTGCCAGCAGTGAAAGAGGAGCCGGGGGAGAGACCCAGTACTTC; cdr3_aa: CASSERGAGGETQYF
clone_size: NA; v_call: TRBV19; d_call: NA; j_call: TRBJ1-4; cdr3_nt: TGTGCCAGTAGTATATCCGGGGGTGGCGAAAAACTGTTTTTT; cdr3_aa: CASSISGGGEKLFF
clone_size: NA; v_call: TRBV19; d_call: NA; j_call: TRBJ1-1; cdr3_nt: TGTGCCAGCCACTCGTACAGGCCCTATGAAGCTTTCTTT; cdr3_aa: CASHSYRPYEAFF
clone_size: NA; v_call: TRBV6-1; d_call: NA; j_call: TRBJ1-5; cdr3_nt: TGTGCCAGCAGTGATCTCGATGGAGTTCTACGGCCCCAGCATTTT; cdr3_aa: CASSDLDGVLRPQHF
clone_size: NA; v_call: TRBV3-1/TRBV3-2; d_call: NA; j_call: TRBJ1-2; cdr3_nt: TGTGCCAGCAGCCAAGACTCCGGGACACCTTCCGGCTACACCTTC; cdr3_aa: CASSQDSGTPSGYTF
clone_size: once; v_call: TRBV27; d_call: NA; j_call: TRBJ1-1; cdr3_nt: TGTGCCACGCGACAGGTATTTAACACTGAAGCTTTCTTT; cdr3_aa: CATRQVFNTEAFF
clone_size: few; v_call: TRBV18; d_call: TRBD1; j_call: TRBJ1-1; cdr3_nt: TGTGCCAGCTCACCAAGGGACAGGGTTGCTGAAGCTTTCTTT; cdr3_aa: CASSPRDRVAEAFF
clone_size: few; v_call: TRBV4-1; d_call: TRBD2; j_call: TRBJ2-2; cdr3_nt: TGCGCCAGCAGCCAACTCATGGGAGGCGGGAGCGGGGGTACCGGGGAGCTGTTTTTT; cdr3_aa: CASSQLMGGGSGGTGELFF
clone_size: NA; v_call: TRBV9; d_call: NA; j_call: TRBJ2-7; cdr3_nt: TGTGCCAGCAGCGCTTCCGGGACTCACTCCTACGAGCAGTACTTC; cdr3_aa: CASSASGTHSYEQYF
clone_size: NA; v_call: TRBV7-9; d_call: TRBD2; j_call: TRBJ2-1; cdr3_nt: TGTGCCATTCTTCCTACTAGCGGCGCTGAGCAGTTCTTC; cdr3_aa: CAILPTSGAEQFF
clone_size: NA; v_call: TRBV20-1; d_call: NA; j_call: TRBJ2-1; cdr3_nt: TGCAGTGCTAGCCTATACAATGAGCAGTTCTTC; cdr3_aa: CSASLYNEQFF
clone_size: NA; v_call: TRBV18; d_call: TRBD1; j_call: TRBJ2-7; cdr3_nt: TGTGCCAGCTCACCCGGGACAGGCTACGAGCAGTACTTC; cdr3_aa: CASSPGTGYEQYF
clone_size: NA; v_call: TRBV7-2; d_call: NA; j_call: TRBJ1-2; cdr3_nt: TGTGCCAGCAGCTTAGGGGCAGCTAACTATGGCTACACCTTC; cdr3_aa: CASSLGAANYGYTF
clone_size: NA; v_call: TRBV6-5; d_call: NA; j_call: TRBJ1-2; cdr3_nt: TGTGCCAGCAGAGGGGACTCTCGCCTCTATGGCTACACCTTC; cdr3_aa: CASRGDSRLYGYTF
clone_size: NA; v_call: TRBV5-1; d_call: TRBD2; j_call: TRBJ2-5; cdr3_nt: TGCGCCAGCAGCTTATCCGGGAGGTCGGAGACCCAGTACTTC; cdr3_aa: CASSLSGRSETQYF
clone_size: NA; v_call: TRBV2; d_call: NA; j_call: TRBJ2-2; cdr3_nt: TGTGCCAGCGGGGCCCACACCGGGGAGCTGTTTTTT; cdr3_aa: CASGAHTGELFF
clone_size: NA; v_call: TRBV7-8; d_call: TRBD2; j_call: TRBJ2-1; cdr3_nt: TGTGCCACCACCGGGACTAGCGGACCGCGGAATGAGCAGTTCTTC; cdr3_aa: CATTGTSGPRNEQFF
clone_size: NA; v_call: TRBV9; d_call: NA; j_call: TRBJ2-1; cdr3_nt: TGTGCCAGCAGCGTAGAAAACTTCAATGAGCAGTTCTTC; cdr3_aa: CASSVENFNEQFF